These 6 T cell receptor beta chains share one sample of origin, sequenced in a study of cytomegalovirus exposure and HLA in healthy donors. Researchers ran the PCR with 60 Vbeta and 13 Jbeta primers. Here immunoSEQ multiplex PCR was the method, and the copy in TCRdb shows in-frame clones only, minus some. The clone table shows more than 100,000 clones, with the ten largest holding about 3%. Material: PBMCs. The receptors shown here come from a man between 40 and 49 years old in good health and CMV-seronegative.

The V and J genes are TRBV6-6 and TRBJ2-5; D remains unclear. The CDR3 contains 12 residues. Trimming took 5 bases from V and 5 from J, leaving 9 bases between them. The germline CDR1 and CDR2 sequences are MNHNY and SVGAGI (reference sequence). CDR3 in amino acids: CASSATQETQYF. The DNA of the CDR3 is TGTGCCAGCAGTGCCACACAGGAGACCCAGTACTTC.

V and J are TRBV6-4 and TRBJ2-3, with 9 bases that match TRBD2. This CDR3 region has 16 residues. V shed 2 bases, J shed 1 base, and the junction held 4 bases outside the gene matches. Germline V gene lookup returns CDR1 MRHNA and CDR2 SNTAGT. CDR3 region: CASSDGREGGTDTQYF. The CDR3 DNA reads as TGTGCCAGCAGTGACGGGCGGGAGGGCGGCACAGATACGCAGTATTTT.

J is TRBJ2-7 and V is TRBV7-2, with TRBD1 identical over 8 bases. Germline values: CDR1 SGHTA, CDR2 FQGNSA. The V gene end was trimmed by 2 bases and the J gene end by 5 bases; junction bases not matched to a gene: 5. This CDR3 is 14 amino acids long. CDR3 residues: CASSLSPGGNEQYF. The CDR3 coding sequence is TGTGCCAGCAGCTTAAGCCCAGGGGGCAACGAGCAGTACTTC.

The chain is built from TRBV27 and TRBJ1-6, with TRBD1 as a possible D gene (6 bases). Germline lookup yields CDR1 MNHEY and CDR2 SMNVEV (reference sequence). CDR3 length equals 18 residues. The germline V and J ends were trimmed by 5 bases and 9 bases, with 26 bases remaining between them. CDR3: CASSVKRVGTGTTSPLHF. In DNA, the CDR3 is TGTGCCAGCAGTGTTAAAAGGGTGGGAACAGGGACGACTTCACCCCTCCACTTT.

The J gene is TRBJ1-4, the V gene TRBV11-2; D perhaps matches TRBD1 (5 bases). This CDR3 spans 16 amino acids. With 5 bases removed from V and 8 bases from J, the gap between germline ends came to 21 bases. Looked up from germline, CDR1 is SGHAT and CDR2 is FQNNGV. The DNA for the CDR3 is TGTGCCAGCAGCACCTCTCCCGTTCTGGGGGGGGAAAAACTGTTTTTT. Protein product: CASSTSPVLGGEKLFF.

The chain employs TRBV6-1 and TRBJ1-1; D remains unclear. Germline loops: CDR1 MNHNS, CDR2 SASEGT. The CDR3 runs 13 residues. V lost 6 bases and J lost 7, with 15 bases in between. CDR3 protein: CASRTGLSVEAFF. The DNA of the CDR3 is TGTGCCAGCAGGACGGGTCTGAGTGTTGAAGCTTTCTTT.